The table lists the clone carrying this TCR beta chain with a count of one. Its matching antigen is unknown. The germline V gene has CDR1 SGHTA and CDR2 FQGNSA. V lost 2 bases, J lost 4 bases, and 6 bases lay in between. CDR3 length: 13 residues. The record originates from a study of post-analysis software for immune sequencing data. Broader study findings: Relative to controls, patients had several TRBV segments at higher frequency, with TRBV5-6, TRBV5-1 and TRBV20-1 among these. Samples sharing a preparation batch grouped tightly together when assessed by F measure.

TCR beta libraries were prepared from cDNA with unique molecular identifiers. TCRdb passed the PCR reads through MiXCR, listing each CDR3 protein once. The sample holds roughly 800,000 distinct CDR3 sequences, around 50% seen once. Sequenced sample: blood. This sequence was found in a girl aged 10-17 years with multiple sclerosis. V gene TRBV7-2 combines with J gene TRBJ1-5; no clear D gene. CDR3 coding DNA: TGTGCCAGCAGCTTATTATTGAATCAGCCCCAGCATTTT. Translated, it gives CASSLLLNQPQHF. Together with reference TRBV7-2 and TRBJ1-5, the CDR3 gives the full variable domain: GAGVSQSPSNKVTEKGKDVELRCDPISGHTALYWYRQSLGQGLEFLIYFQGNSAPDKSGLPSDRFSAERTGGSVSTLTIQRTQQEDSAVYLCASSLLLNQPQHFGDGTRLSIL.